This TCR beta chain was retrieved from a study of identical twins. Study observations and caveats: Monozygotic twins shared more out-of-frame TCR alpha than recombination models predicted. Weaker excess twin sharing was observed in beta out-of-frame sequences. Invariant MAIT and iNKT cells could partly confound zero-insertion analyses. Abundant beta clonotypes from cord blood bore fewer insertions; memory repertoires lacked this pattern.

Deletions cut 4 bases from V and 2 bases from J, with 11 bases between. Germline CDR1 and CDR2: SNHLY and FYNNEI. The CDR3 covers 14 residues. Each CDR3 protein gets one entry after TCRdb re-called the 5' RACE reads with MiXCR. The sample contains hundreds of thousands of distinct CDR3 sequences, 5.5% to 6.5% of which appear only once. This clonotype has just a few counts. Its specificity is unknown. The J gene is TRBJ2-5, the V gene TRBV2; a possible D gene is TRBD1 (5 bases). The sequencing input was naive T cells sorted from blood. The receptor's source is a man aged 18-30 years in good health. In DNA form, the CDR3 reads TGTGCCAGCAGTGGACCGGACAAGCAAGAGACCCAGTACTTC. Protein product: CASSGPDKQETQYF. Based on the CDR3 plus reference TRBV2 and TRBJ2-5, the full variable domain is EPEVTQTPSHQVTQMGQEVILRCVPISNHLYFYWYRQILGQKVEFLVSFYNNEISEKSEIFDDQFSVERPDGSNFTLKIRSTKLEDSAMYFCASSGPDKQETQYFGPGTRLLVL.